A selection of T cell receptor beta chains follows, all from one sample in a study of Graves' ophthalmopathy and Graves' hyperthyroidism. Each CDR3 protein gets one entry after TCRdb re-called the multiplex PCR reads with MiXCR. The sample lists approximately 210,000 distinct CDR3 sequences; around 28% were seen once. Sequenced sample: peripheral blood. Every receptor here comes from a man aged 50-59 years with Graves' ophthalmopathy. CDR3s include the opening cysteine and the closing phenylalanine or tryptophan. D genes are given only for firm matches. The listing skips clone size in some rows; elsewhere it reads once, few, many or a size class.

CAAFGTQNTGELFF,TGTGCTGCCTTCGGGACACAGAACACCGGGGAGCTGTTTTTT,TRBJ2-2,many,-,TRBV28
CSATLGSGFAYEQYF,TGCAGTGCTACTCTAGGGAGCGGGTTCGCCTACGAGCAGTACTTC,TRBJ2-7,many,-,TRBV20-1
CASSFLGSSMNTEAFF,TGTGCCAGCAGTTTTCTAGGGAGCTCCATGAACACTGAAGCTTTCTTT,TRBJ1-1,-,-,TRBV28
CASSTGTSSYEQYF,TGCGCCAGCAGTACCGGGACAAGCTCCTACGAGCAGTACTTC,TRBJ2-7,many,-,TRBV5-1
CASSLGPGYYEQYF,TGTGCCAGCAGCTTAGGGCCTGGATACTACGAGCAGTACTTC,TRBJ2-7,-,-,TRBV7-2
CASSLATKSYEQYF,TGTGCCAGCAGCTTAGCAACTAAATCCTACGAGCAGTACTTC,TRBJ2-7,-,-,TRBV7-8
CASSFPQPGQGLDEQYF,TGTGCCAGCAGTTTTCCTCAGCCGGGACAGGGGCTCGACGAGCAGTACTTC,TRBJ2-7,many,TRBD1,TRBV27
CASSRDSDLEAFF,TGTGCCAGCTCCCGGGACAGCGACCTTGAAGCTTTCTTT,TRBJ1-1,-,TRBD1,TRBV18
CSARDRDRGIGELFF,TGCAGTGCTAGAGATCGGGACAGGGGGATCGGGGAGCTGTTTTTT,TRBJ2-2,many,TRBD1,TRBV20-1
CASSATGQPGQPQHF,TGTGCCAGCAGTGCGACGGGACAGCCTGGCCAGCCCCAGCATTTT,TRBJ1-5,few,TRBD1,TRBV28
CASSTLFTSRRIYEQYF,TGTGCCAGCAGTACTCTCTTCACTAGCAGAAGAATCTACGAGCAGTACTTC,TRBJ2-7,many,-,TRBV6-2/TRBV6-3
CSAPPSGRARETQYF,TGCAGTGCCCCCCCGAGCGGGAGGGCCAGGGAGACCCAGTACTTC,TRBJ2-5,many,TRBD2,TRBV20-1
CASSARQGRITGELFF,TGTGCCAGCAGTGCCCGACAGGGTAGGATCACCGGGGAGCTGTTTTTT,TRBJ2-2,-,TRBD1,TRBV12-3/TRBV12-4
CASSYQSTGQPQHF,TGTGCCAGCAGTTACCAGTCAACTGGTCAGCCCCAGCATTTT,TRBJ1-5,many,-,TRBV6-6
CASSRHPAYEQYF,TGTGCCAGCAGTCGGCACCCGGCCTACGAGCAGTACTTC,TRBJ2-7,many,-,TRBV2
CASSRQGANQPQHF,TGTGCCAGCAGTCGACAGGGGGCGAATCAGCCCCAGCATTTT,TRBJ1-5,many,TRBD1,TRBV2
CASSEAGTSGRSEQYF,TGTGCCAGCAGTGAAGCCGGGACTAGCGGGAGGTCCGAGCAGTACTTC,TRBJ2-7,-,TRBD2,TRBV28
CSVEGGNYEQYF,TGCAGCGTTGAGGGAGGAAACTACGAGCAGTACTTC,TRBJ2-7,many,-,TRBV29-1
CASSRLAGGGYEQYF,TGTGCCAGCAGCAGGCTAGCGGGAGGCGGGTACGAGCAGTACTTC,TRBJ2-7,-,TRBD2,TRBV6-2/TRBV6-3
CASSFSGTGGAILHGYTF,TGTGCCAGCAGTTTTTCCGGGACAGGGGGCGCGATATTACATGGCTACACCTTC,TRBJ1-2,few,TRBD1,TRBV12-3/TRBV12-4
CATTLTGANGYTF,TGTGCCACCACCCTCACAGGGGCTAACGGCTACACCTTC,TRBJ1-2,-,TRBD1,TRBV12-3/TRBV12-4
CATSDQTGGTSGINTGELFF,TGTGCCACCAGTGACCAGACAGGGGGAACTAGCGGGATAAACACCGGGGAGCTGTTTTTT,TRBJ2-2,many,-,TRBV24-1
CASTQLAGAYEQYF,TGTGCCAGCACACAGCTAGCGGGAGCGTACGAGCAGTACTTC,TRBJ2-7,-,TRBD2,TRBV6-2/TRBV6-3
CSARHLTSGQETQYF,TGCAGTGCTAGACACTTGACTAGCGGACAAGAGACCCAGTACTTC,TRBJ2-5,few,TRBD2,TRBV20-1
CASSLSHGGSEQYF,TGCGCCAGCAGCTTGTCACATGGGGGTTCCGAGCAGTACTTC,TRBJ2-7,many,-,TRBV5-1
CASSPGLDLQETQYF,TGTGCCAGTAGTCCAGGGTTAGACCTCCAAGAGACCCAGTACTTC,TRBJ2-5,many,-,TRBV19
CASSFSGYSNQPQHF,TGTGCCAGCAGTTTTAGCGGTTATAGCAATCAGCCCCAGCATTTT,TRBJ1-5,many,-,TRBV27
CSVETGHDYEQYF,TGCAGCGTTGAGACGGGACACGACTACGAGCAGTACTTC,TRBJ2-7,-,-,TRBV29-1
CASSENRETEAFF,TGTGCCAGCTCAGAGAACAGGGAAACTGAAGCTTTCTTT,TRBJ1-1,many,-,TRBV18
CASSLASGTYNEQFF,TGTGCCAGCAGCTTAGCTAGCGGGACTTACAATGAGCAGTTCTTC,TRBJ2-1,many,TRBD2,TRBV7-2
CAISASSHGETQYF,TGTGCCATCAGTGCTTCGTCCCACGGAGAGACCCAGTACTTC,TRBJ2-5,many,-,TRBV10-3
CASSGSGQERSPLHF,TGTGCCAGCAGTGGTTCCGGACAGGAACGTTCACCCCTCCACTTT,TRBJ1-6,many,TRBD1,TRBV6-1
CASNQDTGSDETQYF,TGTGCCAGCAACCAAGATACAGGGTCGGACGAGACCCAGTACTTC,TRBJ2-5,many,-,TRBV6-1
CASSLPSANYKQYF,TGTGCCAGCAGTTTACCCTCCGCGAATTACAAGCAGTACTTC,TRBJ2-7,-,-,TRBV28
CASSDFGDNYGYTF,TGTGCCAGCAGTGATTTCGGGGATAACTATGGCTACACCTTC,TRBJ1-2,few,-,TRBV6-1
CASRFGQGTEAFF,TGTGCCAGCAGGTTTGGGCAGGGCACTGAAGCTTTCTTT,TRBJ1-1,-,-,TRBV6-1
CASSPALAGEHEQYF,TGTGCCAGCAGCCCGGCCCTAGCGGGAGAGCACGAGCAGTACTTC,TRBJ2-7,many,TRBD2,TRBV13